This TCR beta chain was identified in a study of T cell responses to AZD1222 COVID-19 vaccine. Across the study: Analyses pooled second doses at about 4 or about 12 weeks.

Libraries were prepared by immunoSEQ multiplex PCR; TCRdb keeps only in-frame clonotypes and omits some of them. The sample includes 100,000 to 150,000 clones, around 90% seen only once; the top ten take 4.4%. With 6 bases clipped from V and 4 bases from J, the junction kept 18 bases outside the gene matches. Germline V gene sequence: CDR1 MDHEN, CDR2 SYDVKM. CDR3 length: 18 amino acids. Sequences were derived from peripheral blood, sampled on day 0 of AZD1222 vaccination. The source is an adult in good health. The V call is TRBV28, the J call TRBJ2-5; TRBD1 agrees at 9 bases. The CDR3 here is CASSRPGQGTNLIETQYF. CDR3 coding DNA: TGTGCCAGCAGCAGACCTGGACAGGGGACAAACTTAATAGAGACCCAGTACTTC.